Reported below is one T cell receptor beta chain. Antigen specificity is unknown. This entry comes from a study of T cell responses to AZD1222 COVID-19 vaccine. Study-wide context: Analysis merged second doses at about 4 or about 12 weeks.

Study-wide results and limits: Repertoires in all cases were sampled only once the peak T cell response had passed. Spike-specific TCR breadth rose after two AZD1222 doses, and depth rose as well. Nearly half of spike-specific TCRs reportedly target unmutated variant regions.

TCRdb keeps only in-frame clones here, not all; method: immunoSEQ multiplex PCR. The sample yields 180,000 or so clones, 80% to 95% seen once. Specimen: peripheral blood, collected on day 0 of AZD1222 vaccination. The receptor's source is an adult in good health.

The CDR3 sequence is CASSIFPRTTGTEAFF. The CDR3 DNA sequence: TGTGCCAGTAGTATATTCCCTCGGACTACGGGCACTGAAGCTTTCTTT. V usage is TRBV19 and J usage is TRBJ1-1, with D hard to call. Germline V gene lookup returns CDR1 LNHDA and CDR2 SQIVND (reference sequence). The CDR3 spans 16 residues. V dropped 2 bases and J dropped 4 bases, with 17 bases sitting between them.